Below are 21 T cell receptor beta chains sequenced from a single sample in a study of patients and donors after allogeneic stem cell transplantation. TCRdb itself ran the RT-PCR reads through MiXCR, one entry per CDR3 protein. The table lists approximately 200,000 distinct CDR3 sequences, roughly two fifths of them singletons. The sample was blood, either unsorted or a sorted T cell fraction (not recorded which). The origin of the receptors is a human donor who was either an allogeneic HSCT recipient or a stem cell or donor lymphocyte infusion donor (not recorded which). It is not recorded whose cells these are; they may come from a transplant donor.

The chain has TRBV29-1 and TRBJ1-3; D perhaps matches TRBD1 (5 bases). CDR1 and CDR2 from the germline V gene are SQVTM and ANQGSEA. V lost 1 base to trimming and J lost 2 bases, with 12 bases between them. The CDR3 is made up of 15 amino acids. The CDR3: CSVEGGDLPGNTIYF. CDR3 DNA: TGCAGCGTTGAAGGGGGGGATTTACCTGGAAACACCATATATTTT.

The CDR3 is CASSLSTATNEKLFF. The CDR3 coding sequence is TGTGCCAGCAGCTTGTCCACAGCCACTAATGAAAAACTGTTTTTT. This rearrangement joins TRBV5-4 to TRBJ1-4; no firm D call. V lost 1 base, J lost 2 bases, and 9 bases lay in between. CDR1 is SGHNT and CDR2 is YYREEE in the germline V gene (reference sequence). The length of the CDR3 is 15 residues.

The rearrangement links TRBV20-1 to TRBJ2-3; D call uncertain. CDR3 size: 11 residues. CDR1 DFQATT and CDR2 SNEGSKA come from the germline V gene (reference sequence). Trimming cost V 5 bases and J 6 bases, with 9 bases left between them. The CDR3 nucleotides are TGCAGTGCTGCCCTAGAGGATACGCAGTATTTT. Translated: CSAALEDTQYF.

This chain links TRBV7-8 with TRBJ2-3; 8 bases match TRBD2. Germline V gene lookup returns CDR1 SGHVS and CDR2 FQNEAQ. The trim removed 4 bases at V and 3 bases at J, leaving 9 bases unmatched. The CDR3 sequence is 16 residues long. The CDR3, as DNA: TGTGCCAGCAGCTCGCTTTCGGGGGGGAAAACAGATACGCAGTATTTT. Protein product: CASSSLSGGKTDTQYF.

This clonotype was detected only a few times. V is TRBV7-9 and J is TRBJ1-4; D remains ambiguous. The CDR3 is made up of 14 amino acids. Germline lookup yields CDR1 SEHNR and CDR2 FQNEAQ (reference sequence). Trimming pared 3 bases from V and 14 bases from J, leaving 19 bases between. The CDR3 coding sequence is TGTGCCAGCAGCTTTGACGCTCTCCCGGCAAGGCTGTTTTTT. This translates into CASSFDALPARLFF.

This rearrangement joins TRBV6-5 to TRBJ2-7, with D hard to call. The CDR3 contains 13 residues. Germline CDR1 MNHEY, CDR2 SVGAGI. V lost 5 bases to trimming and J lost 2 bases, with 10 bases between them. In nucleotides, the CDR3 is TGTGCCAGCAGTGCCCTCGCCACCTACGAGCAGTACTTC. Translation: CASSALATYEQYF.

This sequence joins TRBV6-5 and TRBJ2-1; D tentatively fits TRBD1 or TRBD2 (5 bases each). Trimming removed 2 bases at V and 0 bases at J, with 8 bases between. CDR1 is MNHEY, CDR2 SVGAGI, per germline. The CDR3 extends over 15 amino acids. Here the CDR3 reads CASSYGTGSYNEQFF. For the CDR3, the DNA is TGTGCCAGCAGTTACGGGACGGGCTCCTACAATGAGCAGTTCTTC.

A few counts support this clonotype. This chain connects TRBV20-1 to TRBJ2-1, with 11 bases identical to TRBD2. The junction had 12 bases not matched to a gene; V was cut back by 1 base and J by 4 bases. The CDR3 sequence is 18 residues long. In germline, CDR1 is DFQATT, CDR2 SNEGSKA (reference sequence). In DNA, the CDR3 is TGCAGTGCTAGAGTTCCGTCGGCTAGCGGGGGGAGTTACAATGAGCAGTTCTTC. The encoded protein is CSARVPSASGGSYNEQFF.

This clonotype was observed a handful of times. The rearrangement links TRBV4-2 to TRBJ2-7; D not resolved. This CDR3 comprises 16 residues. V was trimmed by 0 bases and J by 0 bases, leaving 12 bases between them. Per the germline V gene, CDR1 is LGHNA and CDR2 is YNFKEQ. The CDR3 region is CASSQEARTVSYEQYF. The DNA of the CDR3 is TGTGCCAGCAGCCAAGAAGCCCGTACAGTCTCCTACGAGCAGTACTTC.

The chain has TRBV20-1 and TRBJ1-2, with 12 bases matching TRBD1. CDR1 DFQATT and CDR2 SNEGSKA come from the germline V gene (reference sequence). This CDR3 region has 18 residues. With V trimmed by 0 bases and J by 2 bases, 10 bases remained unmatched. CDR3 bases: TGCAGTGCTAGAGAAGGGACCGGGACAGGGGGCCAAAACTATGGCTACACCTTC. Residues: CSAREGTGTGGQNYGYTF.

The V call is TRBV7-9, the J call TRBJ2-5, with D possibly matching TRBD2 (5 bases). Germline assignment: CDR1 SEHNR and CDR2 FQNEAQ (reference sequence). V was shortened by 1 base and J by 4 bases, with 16 bases between the two germline ends. CDR3 length: 16 residues. This CDR3 reads CASSLVGPKGRETQYF. CDR3 nucleotide sequence: TGTGCCAGCAGCTTAGTGGGCCCAAAAGGGAGAGAGACCCAGTACTTC.

This chain connects TRBV29-1 to TRBJ2-7; D is uncertain. The CDR3 loop spans 12 amino acids. Germline V gene data show CDR1 as SQVTM and CDR2 as ANQGSEA. The germline V and J ends were trimmed by 4 bases and 2 bases, with 9 bases remaining between them. The chain's CDR3 is CSVAQSTYEQYF. The CDR3 DNA sequence: TGCAGCGTTGCACAGTCTACCTACGAGCAGTACTTC.

The CDR3 sequence is CASSHPGGEQYF. The CDR3 nucleotides are TGTGCCAGCAGCCACCCGGGTGGAGAGCAGTACTTC. The chain recombines TRBV3-1 with TRBJ2-7; D ambiguous. This CDR3 spans 12 amino acids. The germline gives CDR1 LGHDT, CDR2 YNNKEL (reference sequence). The V end lost 3 bases, the J end lost 7 bases, and 10 bases lay between the germline ends.

The rearrangement joins TRBV20-1 to TRBJ2-1; D may correspond to TRBD1 or TRBD2 (5 bases each). V dropped 3 bases and J dropped 7 bases, with 16 bases sitting between them. Germline V lookup: CDR1 DFQATT, CDR2 SNEGSKA (reference sequence). The CDR3 sequence is 14 residues long. CDR3 protein: CSARTRDPENEQFF. DNA for the CDR3: TGCAGTGCTAGGACCCGGGACCCCGAGAATGAGCAGTTCTTC.

This chain joins TRBV27 and TRBJ2-3, with D perhaps TRBD2 (6 bases). Germline V gene sequence: CDR1 MNHEY, CDR2 SMNVEV (reference sequence). The ends were cut back, 6 bases at V and 2 bases at J, with 12 bases in the middle. This CDR3 has 14 residues. The CDR3 protein is CASSYSGFTDTQYF. The CDR3 DNA is TGTGCCAGCAGCTATAGCGGCTTCACAGATACGCAGTATTTT.

The CDR3 region is CASSRHERVSSPLHF. The CDR3 DNA sequence: TGTGCCAGCAGCCGGCACGAGCGGGTCAGTTCACCCCTCCACTTT. This chain uses TRBV7-9 with TRBJ1-6; D is uncertain. V was shortened by 5 bases and J by 9 bases, with 17 bases between the two germline ends. The CDR3 totals 15 residues. Germline values: CDR1 SEHNR, CDR2 FQNEAQ (reference sequence).

This clonotype is a singleton in its sample. This chain uses TRBV4-2 with TRBJ1-1; possibly TRBD1 for D (6 bases). The CDR3 length is 16 residues. CDR1 LGHNA and CDR2 YNFKEQ come from the germline V gene. V was cut by 8 bases and J by 2 bases, with 21 bases left in between. The CDR3 DNA follows: TGTGCCAGCCGGCCAACAGGGCGGGCGGGTAACACTGAAGCTTTCTTT. Translated, it gives CASRPTGRAGNTEAFF.

The chain carries TRBV10-3 and TRBJ2-7, with TRBD1 matching 11 bases. J lost 6 bases, V lost 7 bases, and 8 bases had no gene match. CDR1 is ENHRY and CDR2 is SYGVKD in the germline V gene. The CDR3 sequence is 14 residues long. The CDR3 spells CAITRDRGGLEQYF. The CDR3 DNA follows: TGTGCCATCACCCGGGACAGGGGGGGGCTCGAGCAGTACTTC.

CDR3 residues: CASSFTHAPHQPQHF. In nucleotides, the CDR3 is TGTGCCAGCAGCTTTACCCACGCACCACATCAGCCCCAGCATTTT. The chain recombines TRBV11-2 with TRBJ1-5; D is undetermined. This CDR3 spans 15 amino acids. The germline gives CDR1 SGHAT, CDR2 FQNNGV. Trimming took off 3 bases at V and 5 bases at J, with 14 bases between the two ends.

CDR3 residues: CASSPQGQGGNQPQHF. The CDR3 DNA reads TGCGCCAGCAGCCCCCAGGGGCAGGGAGGGAATCAGCCCCAGCATTTT. This sequence joins TRBV4-1 and TRBJ1-5, with a weak D call TRBD1 (6 bases). Trimming took 4 bases from V and 4 from J, leaving 17 bases between them. The V gene's germline CDR1 is MGHRA and CDR2 YSYEKL. The CDR3 totals 16 residues.

This clonotype was observed a few times. This chain joins TRBV28 and TRBJ1-5; D gene uncertain. CDR3 length equals 12 residues. Trimming cost V 1 base and J 7 bases, with 5 bases left between them. CDR1 is MDHEN, CDR2 SYDVKM, per germline. CDR3 loop: CASSLYSQPQHF. Written as DNA, the CDR3 is TGTGCCAGCAGTTTATATTCCCAGCCCCAGCATTTT.